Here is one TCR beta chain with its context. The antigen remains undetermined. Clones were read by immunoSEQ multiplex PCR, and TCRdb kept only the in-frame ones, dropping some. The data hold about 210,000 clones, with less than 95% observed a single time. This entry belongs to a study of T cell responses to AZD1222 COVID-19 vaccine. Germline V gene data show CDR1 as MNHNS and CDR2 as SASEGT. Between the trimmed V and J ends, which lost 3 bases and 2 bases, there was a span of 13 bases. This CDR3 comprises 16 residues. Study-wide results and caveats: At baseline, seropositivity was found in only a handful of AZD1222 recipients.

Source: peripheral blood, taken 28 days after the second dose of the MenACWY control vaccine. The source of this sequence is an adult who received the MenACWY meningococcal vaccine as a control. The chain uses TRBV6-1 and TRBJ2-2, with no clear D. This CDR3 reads CASSESPLLNTGELFF. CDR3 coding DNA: TGTGCCAGCAGTGAGTCGCCCCTCCTCAACACCGGGGAGCTGTTTTTT.